The 25 T cell receptor beta chains presented below share a single source sample, sequenced in a study of blood T cell repertoires in COVID-19. Sequencing used immunoSEQ multiplex PCR; TCRdb keeps in-frame clones, though not all of them. Here the sample spans 200,000 to 300,000 clones, around 87% being singletons. Sequencing input: peripheral blood. These receptors were collected from a woman aged 60 to 75 with COVID-19, enrolled during active disease.

CDR3 DNA sequence: TGTGCCAGCAGCTATGGGACAGTTGCTGGAAACACCATATATTTT. Protein sequence: CASSYGTVAGNTIYF. The gene calls are TRBV7-9 and TRBJ1-3; 7 nucleotides agree with TRBD1. In germline, CDR1 is SEHNR, CDR2 FQNEAQ (reference sequence). The CDR3 totals 15 residues. The ends lost 4 bases at V and 2 bases at J; junction bases unmatched: 5.

The chain uses TRBV27 and TRBJ2-1, with D tentatively TRBD1 (5 bases). V gave up 6 bases and J gave up 1 base, with 13 bases separating them. Germline CDR1 is MNHEY and CDR2 is SMNVEV (reference sequence). The CDR3 has 15 amino acids. The CDR3 DNA is TGTGCCAGCAGGGGGCAGGGTGAATCCTACAATGAGCAGTTCTTC. Its translation: CASRGQGESYNEQFF.

This chain connects TRBV30 to TRBJ1-2; weak D call: TRBD1 (6 bases). V was shortened by 2 bases and J by 4 bases, with 14 bases between the two germline ends. This CDR3 has 14 amino acids. Germline values: CDR1 GTSNPN, CDR2 SVGIG (reference sequence). CDR3 sequence (DNA): TGTGCCTGGAGTCCAAACTTACAGGGCTATGGCTACACCTTC. Translating it yields CAWSPNLQGYGYTF.

The rearrangement links TRBV7-2 to TRBJ2-3, with 8 bases fitting TRBD2. Germline CDR1 and CDR2: SGHTA and FQGNSA. V dropped 3 bases and J dropped 0; count of bases not matched to a gene: 2. This CDR3 is 15 amino acids long. This chain's CDR3 is CASSFSGKSTDTQYF. The CDR3 DNA is TGTGCCAGCAGCTTTAGCGGGAAGAGCACAGATACGCAGTATTTT.

In this sample, this clone turned up once. This chain connects TRBV9 to TRBJ2-2; TRBD2 might be the D (5 bases). Looked up from germline, CDR1 is SGDLS and CDR2 is YYNGEE. With 1 base removed from V and 2 bases from J, the gap between germline ends came to 15 bases. This CDR3 has 17 residues. CDR3 bases: TGTGCCAGCAGCGTATTTGGTAACGGGATTAACACCGGGGAGCTGTTTTTT. Translated: CASSVFGNGINTGELFF.

The chain couples TRBV30 to TRBJ1-4; perhaps TRBD1 as D (5 bases). The CDR3 is 14 residues long. In germline, CDR1 is GTSNPN, CDR2 SVGIG (reference sequence). Between the trimmed V and J ends, which lost 3 bases and 3 bases, there was a span of 11 bases. The CDR3 DNA is TGTGCCTGGAGAAGGGGTGATCCTAATGAAAAACTGTTTTTT. It is translated as CAWRRGDPNEKLFF.

The chain recombines TRBV7-8 with TRBJ2-2, with TRBD2 matching 14 bases. The germline V gene has CDR1 SGHVS and CDR2 FQNEAQ. The CDR3 spans 17 residues. J was trimmed by 4 bases and V by 4 bases; bases with no gene match: 5. This CDR3 is CASSSGLAGAGTGELFF. CDR3 nucleotide sequence: TGTGCCAGCAGCTCGGGACTAGCGGGAGCCGGCACCGGGGAGCTGTTTTTT.

On this clone itself: One end of the junction fails to match germline, which may point to a read error. V is TRBV27 and J is TRBJ1-2; TRBD1 agrees at 8 bases. The CDR3 loop spans 13 amino acids. CDR1 and CDR2 (germline): MNHEY, SMNVEV (reference sequence). CDR3 region: CASSLTGQGLVYF. CDR3 sequence (DNA): TGTGCCAGCAGTCTAACCGGACAGGGTTTAGTGTACTTC.

The J gene is TRBJ1-1, the V gene TRBV14; 7 bases match TRBD1. J lost 11 bases, V lost 4 bases, and 19 bases had no gene match. CDR1 is SGHDN and CDR2 is FVKESK in the germline V gene. This CDR3 has 16 amino acids. CDR3 coding DNA: TGTGCCAGCAGCCCAGGTAGACAGGGAGCCCTGAGTAGGGCTTTCTTT. Protein: CASSPGRQGALSRAFF.

This clone occurred once. The V gene is TRBV4-2, the J gene TRBJ1-6; 9 bases are shared with TRBD1. The CDR3 is 16 residues long. Germline loops: CDR1 LGHNA, CDR2 YNFKEQ. The ends lost 0 bases at V and 6 bases at J; junction bases unmatched: 3. CDR3: CASSQDLGQGNSPLHF. The CDR3 DNA is TGTGCCAGCAGCCAAGATTTGGGACAGGGTAATTCACCCCTCCACTTT.

This chain connects TRBV29-1 to TRBJ2-1, with D hard to call. Germline CDR1 SQVTM, CDR2 ANQGSEA. The CDR3 runs to 11 residues. The V end was cut by 7 bases, the J end by 0 bases, with 4 bases between. The CDR3 DNA is TGCAGCGGGAGCTCCTACAATGAGCAGTTCTTC. Translation gives CSGSSYNEQFF.

This rearrangement joins TRBV4-3 to TRBJ1-1; D might be TRBD1 (6 bases). The V and J ends lost 4 bases and 6 bases respectively, with 18 bases between them. In germline, CDR1 is LGHNA, CDR2 YSLEER. This CDR3 contains 15 residues. The CDR3 loop is CASSPGTTSQPEAFF. The CDR3 DNA sequence: TGCGCCAGCAGCCCCGGGACAACTTCGCAACCTGAAGCTTTCTTT.

The chain links TRBV28 to TRBJ1-3, with 9 nucleotides matching TRBD1. In germline, CDR1 is MDHEN, CDR2 SYDVKM. The ends lost 4 bases at V and 1 base at J; junction bases unmatched: 8. The CDR3 runs 17 residues. The CDR3 coding sequence is TGTGCCAGCAGTTCCGGGACAGGGTTTTCGTCTGGAAACACCATATATTTT. Its translation: CASSSGTGFSSGNTIYF. Full variable domain (outside the CDR3, taken from reference TRBV28 and TRBJ1-3): DVKVTQSSRYLVKRTGEKVFLECVQDMDHENMFWYRQDPGLGLRLIYFSYDVKMKEKGDIPEGYSVSREKKERFSLILESASTNQTSMYLCASSSGTGFSSGNTIYFGEGSWLTVV.

The rearrangement uses TRBV5-1 and TRBJ2-5, with D maybe TRBD1 (6 bases). Between the trimmed V and J ends, which lost 5 bases and 5 bases, there was a span of 13 bases. Germline values: CDR1 SGHRS, CDR2 YFSETQ. This CDR3 has 13 residues. The CDR3 loop is CASRKGVEETQYF. For the CDR3, the DNA is TGCGCCAGCAGAAAGGGGGTTGAGGAGACCCAGTACTTC. The entire variable domain, with the rest obtained from reference TRBV5-1 and TRBJ2-5, is as follows: KAGVTQTPRYLIKTRGQQVTLSCSPISGHRSVSWYQQTPGQGLQFLFEYFSETQRNKGNFPGRFSGRQFSNSRSEMNVSTLELGDSALYLCASRKGVEETQYFGPGTRLLVL.

The genes are TRBV30 and TRBJ1-2, with 8 bases matching TRBD1. V trimming: 1 base; J trimming: 0 bases; junction bases outside the gene matches: 1. There are 14 residues in the CDR3. CDR1 and CDR2 (germline): GTSNPN, SVGIG (reference sequence). The CDR3 bases are TGTGCCTGGAGTGGGGGACAGGCTAACTATGGCTACACCTTC. Amino acid sequence: CAWSGGQANYGYTF.

This clone was counted between two and nine times. The chain is built from TRBV6-5 and TRBJ2-3, with 7 bases lining up with TRBD1. In germline, CDR1 is MNHEY, CDR2 SVGAGI. Losses at the gene ends were 2 bases for V and 4 bases for J; bases not matched to a gene: 9. The CDR3 runs to 16 residues. This CDR3 is CASSYGAGGIADTQYF. The CDR3 DNA reads as TGTGCCAGCAGTTACGGTGCAGGGGGAATAGCAGATACGCAGTATTTT.

This clone was recorded a few times. The rearrangement links TRBV2 to TRBJ2-1, with TRBD1 matching over 7 bases. The CDR3 is made up of 15 amino acids. Germline loops: CDR1 SNHLY, CDR2 FYNNEI. J gave up 4 bases and V 4 bases, and 7 bases lay outside the gene matches. The CDR3 loop reads CASSVSQGFYNEQFF. In DNA form, the CDR3 reads TGTGCCAGCAGTGTATCACAGGGGTTTTACAATGAGCAGTTCTTC.

This rearrangement joins TRBV5-1 to TRBJ2-1; D perhaps matches TRBD1 (5 bases). The CDR3 covers 17 residues. Germline values: CDR1 SGHRS, CDR2 YFSETQ. The V end lost 0 bases, the J end lost 5 bases, and 18 bases lay between the germline ends. The CDR3 loop reads CASSLEGPPSLDNEQFF. In nucleotides, the CDR3 is TGCGCCAGCAGCTTGGAGGGGCCCCCGAGCTTGGACAATGAGCAGTTCTTC.

The V gene is TRBV6-5, the J gene TRBJ1-2; 9 bases align to TRBD1. Germline CDR1 reads MNHEY; CDR2 reads SVGAGI. The junction had 3 bases not matched to a gene; V was cut back by 4 bases and J by 0 bases. CDR3 length: 15 residues. CDR3 sequence reads: CASSLGQGTNYGYTF. The DNA of the CDR3 is TGTGCCAGCAGTTTGGGACAGGGAACTAACTATGGCTACACCTTC.

The rearrangement joins TRBV11-2 to TRBJ2-4, with D possibly TRBD1 on 5 matching bases. The germline gives CDR1 SGHAT, CDR2 FQNNGV. CDR3 size: 14 residues. Trimming took off 4 bases at V and 7 bases at J, with 14 bases between the two ends. The chain's CDR3 is CASSSPGQGNIQYF. The CDR3 region has the DNA TGTGCCAGCAGCTCTCCAGGGCAGGGCAACATTCAGTACTTC.

This sequence joins TRBV10-3 and TRBJ2-2, with D possibly TRBD2 on 6 matching bases. V lost 6 bases, J lost 2 bases, and 16 bases lay in between. Germline CDR1 and CDR2: ENHRY and SYGVKD. This CDR3 spans 16 amino acids. CDR3 in amino acids: CAISRLTSRNTGELFF. As DNA, the CDR3 is TGTGCCATCAGCAGATTGACTAGTAGAAACACCGGGGAGCTGTTTTTT.

The chain links TRBV12-5 to TRBJ1-2; maybe TRBD1 (5 bases). Per germline, CDR1 LGHNT and CDR2 FRNRAP. The CDR3 contains 13 residues. Trimming pared 0 bases from V and 8 bases from J, leaving 10 bases between. The CDR3 protein is CASGLVVGGGYTF. DNA for the CDR3: TGTGCTAGTGGTTTGGTAGTCGGGGGGGGCTACACCTTC.

The genes are TRBV10-3 and TRBJ1-4, with D maybe TRBD1 (6 bases). The CDR3 contains 14 residues. Germline-derived CDR1 and CDR2 are ENHRY and SYGVKD. Trimming shortened V by 2 bases and J by 8 bases, and 12 bases separated the two germline ends. CDR3 region: CAISETGQGEKLFF. The CDR3 nucleotides are TGTGCCATCAGTGAGACAGGGCAGGGAGAAAAACTGTTTTTT.

The chain employs TRBV27 and TRBJ2-7, with 10 bases identical to TRBD1. The CDR3 sequence is 15 residues long. Per the germline V gene, CDR1 is MNHEY and CDR2 is SMNVEV (reference sequence). V lost 6 bases and J lost 1; bases outside the gene matches: 6. The CDR3 DNA is TGTGCCAGCAGCCCGGGACAGGGGACTTCCTACGAGCAGTACTTC. Protein product: CASSPGQGTSYEQYF.

DNA for the CDR3: TGCAGCGTTGAAGTGGCCAGGGGATTATACAATGAGCAGTTCTTC. Residues: CSVEVARGLYNEQFF. The rearrangement joins TRBV29-1 to TRBJ2-1; D perhaps matches TRBD1 (6 bases). The CDR3 contains 15 residues. Germline V gives CDR1 SQVTM, CDR2 ANQGSEA. Trimming cost V 1 base and J 4 bases, with 14 bases left between them.